The 6 T cell receptor beta chains below come from one sample, sequenced in a study of shared clonotypes between healthy human individuals. Only in-frame clones appear in the TCRdb table, and some are missing; sequencing was by immunoSEQ multiplex PCR. The table shows around 650,000 clones, with 95% to 96% occurring only once. Terminally differentiated effector memory CD45RA+ cells were left out of the naive CD8 fraction, which was CD45RO-negative and positively selected for CCR7. The sample comprised naive CD8+ T cells sorted from blood. The receptors come from a woman in her 30s in good health.

The sample holds a few counts of this clone. The gene calls are TRBV9 and TRBJ1-1; no reliable D call. Germline V lookup: CDR1 SGDLS, CDR2 YYNGEE. This CDR3 is 13 amino acids long. V was pared by 0 bases and J by 4 bases, with 7 bases between. The CDR3 loop reads CASSVGRTTEAFF. Here the CDR3 DNA reads TGTGCCAGCAGCGTAGGACGTACCACTGAAGCTTTCTTT.

The gene calls are TRBV27 and TRBJ2-7; possibly TRBD1 or TRBD2 for D (5 bases each). The CDR3 length is 15 residues. Trimming shortened V by 4 bases and J by 1 base, and 14 bases separated the two germline ends. Germline V gene data show CDR1 as MNHEY and CDR2 as SMNVEV (reference sequence). This CDR3 reads CASSSRSGSSYEQYF. The CDR3, as DNA: TGTGCCAGCAGTTCTCGTTCAGGGAGTTCCTACGAGCAGTACTTC.

Comments on this clone: Other DNA sequences from this sample encode an identical CDR3 as well. The chain uses TRBV27 and TRBJ2-7; D is unclear. CDR1 and CDR2 (germline): MNHEY, SMNVEV (reference sequence). Trimming left V 3 bases short and J 2 bases short, with 2 bases between. The CDR3 consists of 11 residues. The CDR3 sequence: CASSFPYEQYF. The CDR3 DNA reads as TGTGCCAGCAGTTTTCCCTACGAGCAGTACTTC.

V and J are TRBV4-1 and TRBJ2-7; D may correspond to TRBD1 or TRBD2 (5 bases each). Germline lookup yields CDR1 MGHRA and CDR2 YSYEKL. This CDR3 spans 15 amino acids. V was pared by 3 bases and J by 5 bases, with 17 bases between. The DNA of the CDR3 is TGCGCCAGCAGCCATGATTTATGGGGGAGAGACGAGCAGTACTTC. Its translation is CASSHDLWGRDEQYF.

The chain carries TRBV11-1 and TRBJ2-6, with TRBD2 matching over 11 bases. The CDR3 runs 15 residues. Looked up from germline, CDR1 is SGHAT and CDR2 is FQDESV (reference sequence). V shed 3 bases, J shed 5 bases, and the junction held 0 bases outside the gene matches. The CDR3 bases are TGTGCCAGCAGCTTGACTAGCGGGAGGGCCAACGTCCTGACTTTC. Its translation: CASSLTSGRANVLTF.

The chain links TRBV27 to TRBJ1-2, with unresolved D. Germline CDR1 is MNHEY and CDR2 is SMNVEV (reference sequence). The CDR3 runs 13 residues. Trimming shortened V by 3 bases and J by 8 bases, and 13 bases separated the two germline ends. CDR3 in DNA: TGTGCCAGCAGTTTCCATCAACTTAACGGCTACACCTTC. Its translation is CASSFHQLNGYTF.